The sequence of this T cell receptor (beta chain) was determined in a study (dated by TCRdb to the mid-2010s). Taken from the germline V gene, the CDR1 and CDR2 loops are KGHSH and LQKENI. V and J are trimmed by 5 bases and 6 bases, and the gene matches miss 10 bases of the junction. Inclusive of the bounding cysteine and phenylalanine, the CDR3 is 15 residues long. The sequence is cut down to CDR3 DNA, 45 bases in frame from base 1. Concerning this clonotype itself: Its recognized antigen is unknown. Base qualities are not recorded, but no much larger clone differs from it by a single base.

Library construction relied on RT-PCR. Sequencing was performed on an Illumina MiSeq. The public reads were quality trimmed at Q25 with fastp and then assembled into clones with MiXCR by TCRdb, keeping productive beta chains. CDR3 protein duplicates are merged, each entry listing the most common genes and DNA. The sample includes about 680,000 distinct CDR3 sequences, with around 14% observed a single time. Roughly 3.9% of the sample lies in the top ten. The V and J segments used are TRBV18 and TRBJ2-1; 7 nucleotides in the junction match TRBD2. The TCR originated in a female donor in good health, serving as a healthy control. Specimen: memory CD4+ T cells from blood. The CDR3 in this case is CASSGSVREINEQFF. The DNA sequence reads TGTGCCAGCTCAGGATCCGTGCGGGAGATCAATGAGCAGTTCTTC.